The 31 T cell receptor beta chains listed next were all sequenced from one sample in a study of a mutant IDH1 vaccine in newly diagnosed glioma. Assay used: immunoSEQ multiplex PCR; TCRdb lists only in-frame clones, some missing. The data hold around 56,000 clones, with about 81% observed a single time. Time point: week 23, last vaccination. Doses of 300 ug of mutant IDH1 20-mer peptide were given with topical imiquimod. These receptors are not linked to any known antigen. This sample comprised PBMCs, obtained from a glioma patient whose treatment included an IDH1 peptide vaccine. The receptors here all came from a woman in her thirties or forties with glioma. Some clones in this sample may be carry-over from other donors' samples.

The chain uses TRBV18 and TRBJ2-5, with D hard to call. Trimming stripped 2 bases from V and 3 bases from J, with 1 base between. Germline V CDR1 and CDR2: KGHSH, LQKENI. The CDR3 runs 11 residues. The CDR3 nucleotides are TGTGCCAGCTCACCAAAAGAGACCCAGTACTTC. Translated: CASSPKETQYF.

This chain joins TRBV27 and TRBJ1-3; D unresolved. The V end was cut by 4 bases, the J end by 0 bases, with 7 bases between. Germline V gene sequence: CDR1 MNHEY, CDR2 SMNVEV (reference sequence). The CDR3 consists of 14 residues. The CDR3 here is CASSSLDSGNTIYF. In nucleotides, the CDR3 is TGTGCCAGCAGTTCCCTGGACTCTGGAAACACCATATATTTT.

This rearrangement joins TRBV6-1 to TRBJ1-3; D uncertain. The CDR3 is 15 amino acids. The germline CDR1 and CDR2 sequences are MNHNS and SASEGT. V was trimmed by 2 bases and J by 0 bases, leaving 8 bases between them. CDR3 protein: CASSEKASSGNTIYF. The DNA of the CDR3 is TGTGCCAGCAGTGAAAAGGCCAGCTCTGGAAACACCATATATTTT.

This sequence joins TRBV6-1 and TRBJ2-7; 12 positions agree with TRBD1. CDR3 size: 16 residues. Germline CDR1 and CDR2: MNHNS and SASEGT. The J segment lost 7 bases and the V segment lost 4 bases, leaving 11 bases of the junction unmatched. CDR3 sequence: CASSVGAGQGAGEQYF. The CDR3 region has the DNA TGTGCCAGCAGTGTGGGGGCGGGACAGGGGGCCGGGGAGCAGTACTTC.

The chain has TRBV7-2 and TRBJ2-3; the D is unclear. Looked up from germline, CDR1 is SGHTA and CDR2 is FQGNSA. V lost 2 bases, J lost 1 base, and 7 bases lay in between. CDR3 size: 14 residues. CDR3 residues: CASSLSRGTDTQYF. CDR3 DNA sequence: TGTGCCAGCAGCTTAAGCCGGGGCACAGATACGCAGTATTTT.

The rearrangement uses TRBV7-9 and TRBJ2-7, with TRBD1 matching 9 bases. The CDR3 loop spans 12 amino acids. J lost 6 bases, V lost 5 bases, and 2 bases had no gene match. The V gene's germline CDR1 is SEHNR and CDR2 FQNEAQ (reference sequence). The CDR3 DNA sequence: TGTGCCAGCAGCCACAGGGGGCGCGAGCAGTACTTC. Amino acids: CASSHRGREQYF. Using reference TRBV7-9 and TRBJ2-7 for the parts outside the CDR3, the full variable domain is DTGVSQNPRHKITKRGQNVTFRCDPISEHNRLYWYRQTLGQGPEFLTYFQNEAQLEKSRLLSDRFSAERPKGSFSTLEIQRTEQGDSAMYLCASSHRGREQYFGPGTRLTVT.

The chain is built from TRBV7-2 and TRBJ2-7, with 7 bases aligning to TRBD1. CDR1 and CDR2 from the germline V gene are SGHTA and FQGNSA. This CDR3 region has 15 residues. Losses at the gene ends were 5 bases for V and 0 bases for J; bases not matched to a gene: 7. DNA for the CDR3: TGTGCCAGCAGCAACACAGGGGACCCCTCCTACGAGCAGTACTTC. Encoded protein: CASSNTGDPSYEQYF.

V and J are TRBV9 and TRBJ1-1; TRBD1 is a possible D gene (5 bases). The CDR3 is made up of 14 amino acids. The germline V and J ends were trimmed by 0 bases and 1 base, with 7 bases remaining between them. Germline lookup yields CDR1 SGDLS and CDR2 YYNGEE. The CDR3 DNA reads TGTGCCAGCAGCGTAGGTCAGGGGAACACTGAAGCTTTCTTT. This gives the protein CASSVGQGNTEAFF.

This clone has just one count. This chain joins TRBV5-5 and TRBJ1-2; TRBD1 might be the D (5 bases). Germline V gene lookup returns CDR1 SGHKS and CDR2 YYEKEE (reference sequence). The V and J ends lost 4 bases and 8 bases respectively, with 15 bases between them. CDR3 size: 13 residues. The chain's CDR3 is CASSGVARGGYTF. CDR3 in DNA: TGTGCCAGCAGCGGAGTGGCGAGGGGCGGCTACACCTTC.

CDR3 coding DNA: TGCGCCAGCAGTGTAAGGGGGCCGGGTGAAAAACTGTTTTTT. Translating gives CASSVRGPGEKLFF. The chain is built from TRBV10-2 and TRBJ1-4; 7 bases align to TRBD1. CDR3 length equals 14 residues. Per germline, CDR1 WSHSY and CDR2 SAAADI. V was clipped by 4 bases and J by 7 bases; unmatched bases: 6.

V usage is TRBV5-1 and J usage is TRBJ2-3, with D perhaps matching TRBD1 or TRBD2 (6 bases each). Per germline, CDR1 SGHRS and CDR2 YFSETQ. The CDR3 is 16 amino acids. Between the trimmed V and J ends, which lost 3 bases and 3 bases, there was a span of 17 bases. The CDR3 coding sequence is TGCGCCAGCAGCTCCTCTATACTAGGGGGGACAGATACGCAGTATTTT. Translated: CASSSSILGGTDTQYF.

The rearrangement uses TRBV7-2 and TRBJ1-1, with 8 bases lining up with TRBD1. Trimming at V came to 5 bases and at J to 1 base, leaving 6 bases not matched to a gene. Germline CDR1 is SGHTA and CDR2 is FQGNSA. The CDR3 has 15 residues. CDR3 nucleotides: TGTGCCAGCAGCCCGACAGGGGCCCGGAACACTGAAGCTTTCTTT. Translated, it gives CASSPTGARNTEAFF.

CDR3 nucleotides: TGTGCCACCGGAGGGGAGAACAGGGGGGCCTACAATGAGCAGTTCTTC. As protein: CATGGENRGAYNEQFF. The chain is built from TRBV19 and TRBJ2-1, with 8 bases lining up with TRBD1. Germline V gene lookup returns CDR1 LNHDA and CDR2 SQIVND (reference sequence). J lost 2 bases, V lost 10 bases, and 13 bases had no gene match. The CDR3 loop spans 16 amino acids.

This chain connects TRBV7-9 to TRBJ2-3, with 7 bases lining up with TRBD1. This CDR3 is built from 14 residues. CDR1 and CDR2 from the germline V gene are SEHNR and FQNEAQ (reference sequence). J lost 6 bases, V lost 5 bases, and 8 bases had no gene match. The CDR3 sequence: CASSVDRVTDTQYF. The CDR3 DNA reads TGTGCCAGCAGCGTCGACAGGGTTACCGATACGCAGTATTTT.

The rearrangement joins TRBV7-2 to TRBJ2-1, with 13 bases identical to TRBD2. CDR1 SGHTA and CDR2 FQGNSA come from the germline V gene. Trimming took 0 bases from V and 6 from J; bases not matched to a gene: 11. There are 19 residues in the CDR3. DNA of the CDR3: TGTGCCAGCAGCTTAGCGGGACTAGCGGGGCCGTTCCTCTCCAATGAGCAGTTCTTC. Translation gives CASSLAGLAGPFLSNEQFF.

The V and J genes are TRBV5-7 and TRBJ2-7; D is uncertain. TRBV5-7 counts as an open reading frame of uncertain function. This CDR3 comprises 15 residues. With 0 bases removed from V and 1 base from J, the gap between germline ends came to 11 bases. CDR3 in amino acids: CASSLDGTESYEQYF. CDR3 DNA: TGTGCCAGCAGCTTGGATGGTACAGAGTCCTACGAGCAGTACTTC.

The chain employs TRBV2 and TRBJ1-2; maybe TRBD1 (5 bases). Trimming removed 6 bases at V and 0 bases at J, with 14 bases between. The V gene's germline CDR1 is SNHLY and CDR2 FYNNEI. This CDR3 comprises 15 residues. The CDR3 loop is CASRRGRATNYGYTF. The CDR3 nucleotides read TGTGCCAGCAGGCGGGGCAGGGCTACTAACTATGGCTACACCTTC.

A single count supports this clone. CDR3 sequence: CASSYRGRESSNQPQHF. The CDR3 DNA reads as TGTGCCAGCAGTTACAGGGGGCGCGAATCCAGCAATCAGCCCCAGCATTTT. This rearrangement joins TRBV2 to TRBJ1-5; 9 bases are shared with TRBD1. Germline assignment: CDR1 SNHLY and CDR2 FYNNEI. The CDR3 spans 17 residues. V lost 5 bases to trimming and J lost 1 base; unmatched junction nucleotides: 9.

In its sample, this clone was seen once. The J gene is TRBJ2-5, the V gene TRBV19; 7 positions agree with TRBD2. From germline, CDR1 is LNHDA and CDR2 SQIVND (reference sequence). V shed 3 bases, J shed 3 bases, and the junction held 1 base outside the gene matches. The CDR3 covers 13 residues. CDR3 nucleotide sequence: TGTGCCAGTAGTATCGCGGGGGAAGAGACCCAGTACTTC. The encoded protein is CASSIAGEETQYF.

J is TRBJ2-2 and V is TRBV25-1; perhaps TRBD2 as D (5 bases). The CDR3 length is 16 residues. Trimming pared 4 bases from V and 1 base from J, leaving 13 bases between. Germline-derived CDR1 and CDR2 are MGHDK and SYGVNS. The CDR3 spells CASSGGLALNTGELFF. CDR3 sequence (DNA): TGTGCCAGCAGTGGAGGCCTAGCCCTGAACACCGGGGAGCTGTTTTTT.

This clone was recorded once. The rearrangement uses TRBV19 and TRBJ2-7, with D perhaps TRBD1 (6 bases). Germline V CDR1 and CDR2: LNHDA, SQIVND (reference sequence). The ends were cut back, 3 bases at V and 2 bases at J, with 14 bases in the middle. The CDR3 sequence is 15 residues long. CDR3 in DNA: TGTGCCAGTAGTATTTCCGGACAGTCGACCTACGAGCAGTACTTC. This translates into CASSISGQSTYEQYF.

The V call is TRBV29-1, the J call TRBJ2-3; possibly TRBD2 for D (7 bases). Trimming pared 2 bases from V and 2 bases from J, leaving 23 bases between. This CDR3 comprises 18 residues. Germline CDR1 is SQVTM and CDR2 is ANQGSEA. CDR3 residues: CSVEFRRRGGHYTDTQYF. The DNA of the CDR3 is TGCAGCGTTGAATTCCGGAGGCGCGGGGGCCACTACACAGATACGCAGTATTTT.

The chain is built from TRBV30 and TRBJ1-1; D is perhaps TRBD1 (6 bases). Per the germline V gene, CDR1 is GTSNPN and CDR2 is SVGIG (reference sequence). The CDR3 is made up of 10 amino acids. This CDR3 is CAYWTVEAFF. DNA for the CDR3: TGTGCTTATTGGACAGTTGAAGCTTTCTTT.

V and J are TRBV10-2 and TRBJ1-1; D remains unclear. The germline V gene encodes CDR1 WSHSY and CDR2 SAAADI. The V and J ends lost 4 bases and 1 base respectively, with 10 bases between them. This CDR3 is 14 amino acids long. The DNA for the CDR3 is TGCGCCAGCAGTGGGGCCGGGTCGAACACTGAAGCTTTCTTT. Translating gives CASSGAGSNTEAFF.

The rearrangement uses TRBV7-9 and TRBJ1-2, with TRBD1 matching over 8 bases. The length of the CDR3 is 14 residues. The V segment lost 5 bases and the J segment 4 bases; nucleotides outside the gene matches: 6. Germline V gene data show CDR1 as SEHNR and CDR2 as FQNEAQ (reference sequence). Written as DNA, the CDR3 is TGTGCCAGCAGCCGGGACAGGAACGGCTATGGCTACACCTTC. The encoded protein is CASSRDRNGYGYTF.

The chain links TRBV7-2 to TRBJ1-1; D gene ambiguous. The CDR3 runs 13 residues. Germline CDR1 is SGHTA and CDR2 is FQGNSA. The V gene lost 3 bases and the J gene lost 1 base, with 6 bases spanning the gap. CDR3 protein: CASSLLANTEAFF. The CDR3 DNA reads TGTGCCAGCAGCTTGCTGGCGAACACTGAAGCTTTCTTT.

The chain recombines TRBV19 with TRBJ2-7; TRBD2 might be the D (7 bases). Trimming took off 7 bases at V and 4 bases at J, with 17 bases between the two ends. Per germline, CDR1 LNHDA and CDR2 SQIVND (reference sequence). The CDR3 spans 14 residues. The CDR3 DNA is TGTGCCAGTACCACCGGGGGGCCCGGGTACGAGCAGTACTTC. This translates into CASTTGGPGYEQYF.

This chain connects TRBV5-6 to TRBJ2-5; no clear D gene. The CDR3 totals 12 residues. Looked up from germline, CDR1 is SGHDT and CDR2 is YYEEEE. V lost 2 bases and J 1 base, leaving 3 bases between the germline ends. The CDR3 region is CASSFVQETQYF. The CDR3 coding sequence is TGTGCCAGCAGCTTCGTCCAAGAGACCCAGTACTTC.

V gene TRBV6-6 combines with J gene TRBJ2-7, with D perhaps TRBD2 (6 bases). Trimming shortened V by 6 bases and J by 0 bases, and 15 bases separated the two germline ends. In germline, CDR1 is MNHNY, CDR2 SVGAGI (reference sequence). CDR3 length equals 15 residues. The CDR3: CASRNTAGRSYEQYF. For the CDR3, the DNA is TGTGCCAGCAGAAATACCGCGGGGCGCTCCTACGAGCAGTACTTC.

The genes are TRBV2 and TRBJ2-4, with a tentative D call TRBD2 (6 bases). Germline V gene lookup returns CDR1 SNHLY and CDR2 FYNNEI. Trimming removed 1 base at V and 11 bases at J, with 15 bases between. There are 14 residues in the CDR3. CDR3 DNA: TGTGCCAGCAGTGAAGGGGCCGGAGGGACGGTTCAGTACTTC. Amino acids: CASSEGAGGTVQYF.

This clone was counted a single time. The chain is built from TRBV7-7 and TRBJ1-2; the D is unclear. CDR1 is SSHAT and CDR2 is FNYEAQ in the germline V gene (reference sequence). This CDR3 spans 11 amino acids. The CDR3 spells CAVVGNYGYTF. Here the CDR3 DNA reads TGTGCTGTCGTTGGTAACTATGGCTACACCTTC.